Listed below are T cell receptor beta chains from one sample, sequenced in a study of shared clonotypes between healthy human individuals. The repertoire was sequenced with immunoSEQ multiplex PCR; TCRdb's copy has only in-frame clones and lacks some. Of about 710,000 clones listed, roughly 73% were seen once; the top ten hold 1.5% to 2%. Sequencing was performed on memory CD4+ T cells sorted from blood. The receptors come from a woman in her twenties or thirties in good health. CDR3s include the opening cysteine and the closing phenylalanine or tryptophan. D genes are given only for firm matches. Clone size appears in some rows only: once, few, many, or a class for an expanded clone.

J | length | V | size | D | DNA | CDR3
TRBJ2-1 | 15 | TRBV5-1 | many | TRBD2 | TGCGCCAGCAGCTTGGATAGCGGGCTGTACAATGAGCAGTTCTTC | CASSLDSGLYNEQFF
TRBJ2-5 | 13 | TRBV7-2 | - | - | TGTGCCAGCAGCCTCCTAGGCTTAGAGACCCAGTACTTC | CASSLLGLETQYF
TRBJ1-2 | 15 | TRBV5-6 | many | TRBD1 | TGTGCCAGCAGCTTGTGGACAGGGGGCGCCTATGGCTACACCTTC | CASSLWTGGAYGYTF
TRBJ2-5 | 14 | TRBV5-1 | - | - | TGCGCCAGCAGCTTGGGCAGGTTTGGGGAGACCCAGTACTTC | CASSLGRFGETQYF
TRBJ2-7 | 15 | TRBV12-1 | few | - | TGTGCCAGCAGCCCCCCGATAGCGGGAGGGTACGAGCAGTACTTC | CASSPPIAGGYEQYF
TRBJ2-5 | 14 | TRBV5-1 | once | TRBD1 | TGCGCCAGCAGCGTAACAGGGGGCCGTGAGACCCAGTACTTC | CASSVTGGRETQYF
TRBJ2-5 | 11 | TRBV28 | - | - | TGTGCCAGCAGTTTTAGGGAGACCCAGTACTTC | CASSFRETQYF
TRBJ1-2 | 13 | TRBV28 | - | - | TGTGCCGGGGGGGGATCGTCGTATTATGGCTACACCTTC | CAGGGSSYYGYTF
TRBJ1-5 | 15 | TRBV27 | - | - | TGTGCCAGCAGTTTTCGGGGATATAGCAATCAGCCCCAGCATTTT | CASSFRGYSNQPQHF
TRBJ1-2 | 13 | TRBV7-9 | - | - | TGTGCCAGCAGCTTAGCACAGAACTATGGCTACACCTTC | CASSLAQNYGYTF
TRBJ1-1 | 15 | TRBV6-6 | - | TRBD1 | TGTGCCAGCAGTTACCCCATGGACAGGGGAAGTGGAGCTTTCTTT | CASSYPMDRGSGAFF
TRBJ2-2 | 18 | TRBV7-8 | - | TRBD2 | TGTGCCAGCAGCTCGATCTCAGGACTAGCGGGAGGAACCGGGGAGCTGTTTTTT | CASSSISGLAGGTGELFF
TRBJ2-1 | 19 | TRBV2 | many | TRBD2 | TGTGCCAGCAAAGTCCCCGGGACTAGCGGGAGGCCAACCTACAATGAGCAGTTCTTC | CASKVPGTSGRPTYNEQFF
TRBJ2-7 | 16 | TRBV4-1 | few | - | TGCGCCAGCAGCCAAGCTGGCGGGAACCTTCCTTACGAGCAGTACTTC | CASSQAGGNLPYEQYF
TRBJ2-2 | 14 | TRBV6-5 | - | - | TGTGCCAGCAGTTACTCTATCTCGGCCGGGGAGCTGTTTTTT | CASSYSISAGELFF
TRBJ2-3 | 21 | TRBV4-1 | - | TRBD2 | TGCGCCAGCAGCCAAGATCGTTTGTTTAGCGGGAGGGGAGTGGGCACAGATACGCAGTATTTT | CASSQDRLFSGRGVGTDTQYF
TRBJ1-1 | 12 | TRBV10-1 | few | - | TGCGCCAGCGCTAAGGGGGACACTGAAGCTTTCTTT | CASAKGDTEAFF
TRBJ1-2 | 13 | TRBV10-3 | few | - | TGTGCCATCAGTGTAGTGGGGGCAAGTGGCTACACCTTC | CAISVVGASGYTF
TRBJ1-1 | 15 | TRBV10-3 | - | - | TGTGCCATCAGTACACCCTGGGGGCAAGGGACTGAAGCTTTCTTT | CAISTPWGQGTEAFF
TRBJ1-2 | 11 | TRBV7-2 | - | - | TGTGCCAGCAGCCCCCCGCGGGGCTACACCTTC | CASSPPRGYTF
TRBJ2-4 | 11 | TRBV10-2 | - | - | TGCGCCAGCAGTGCAAGGGGCATTCAGTACTTC | CASSARGIQYF
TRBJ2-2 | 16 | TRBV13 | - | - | TGTGCCAGCAGCTTTTTAGGCAGGGGTGCCTCCGGGGAGCTGTTTTTT | CASSFLGRGASGELFF
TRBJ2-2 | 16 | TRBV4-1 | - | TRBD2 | TGCGCCAGCAGCCAAGTTACTAGCGGGAGCACCGGGGAGCTGTTTTTT | CASSQVTSGSTGELFF
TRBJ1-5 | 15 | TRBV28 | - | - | TGTGCCAGCAGGACTCATAAGGGTAGCAATCAGCCCCAGCATTTT | CASRTHKGSNQPQHF